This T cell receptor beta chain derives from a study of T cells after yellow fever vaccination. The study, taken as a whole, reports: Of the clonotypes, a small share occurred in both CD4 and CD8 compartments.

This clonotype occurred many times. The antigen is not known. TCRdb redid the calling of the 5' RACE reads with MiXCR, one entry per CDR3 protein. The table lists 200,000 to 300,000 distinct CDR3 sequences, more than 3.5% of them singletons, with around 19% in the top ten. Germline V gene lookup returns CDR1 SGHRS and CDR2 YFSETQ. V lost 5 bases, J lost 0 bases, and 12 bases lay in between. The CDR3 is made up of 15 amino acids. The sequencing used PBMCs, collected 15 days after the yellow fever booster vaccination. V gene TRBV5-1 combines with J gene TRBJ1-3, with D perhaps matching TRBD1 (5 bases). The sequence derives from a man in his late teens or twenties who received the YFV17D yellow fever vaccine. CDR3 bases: TGCGCCAGCAGGATCGACAGTAGCTCTGGAAACACCATATATTTT. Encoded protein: CASRIDSSSGNTIYF.